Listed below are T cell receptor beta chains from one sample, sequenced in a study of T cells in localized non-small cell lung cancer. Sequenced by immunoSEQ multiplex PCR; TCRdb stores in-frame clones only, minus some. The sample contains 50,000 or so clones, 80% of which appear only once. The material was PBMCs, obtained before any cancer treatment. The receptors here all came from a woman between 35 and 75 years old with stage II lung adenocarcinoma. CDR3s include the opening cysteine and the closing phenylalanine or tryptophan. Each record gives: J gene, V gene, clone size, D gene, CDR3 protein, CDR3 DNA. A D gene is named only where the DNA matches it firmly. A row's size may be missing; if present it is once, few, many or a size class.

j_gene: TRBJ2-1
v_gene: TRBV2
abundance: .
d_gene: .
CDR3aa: CASSERVFSSYNEQFF
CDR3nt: TGTGCCAGCAGTGAACGAGTCTTTAGCTCCTACAATGAGCAGTTCTTC

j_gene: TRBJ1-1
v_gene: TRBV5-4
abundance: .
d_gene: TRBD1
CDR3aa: CASSSTGGRGTEAFF
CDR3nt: TGTGCCAGCAGCTCCACAGGGGGCCGGGGCACTGAAGCTTTCTTT

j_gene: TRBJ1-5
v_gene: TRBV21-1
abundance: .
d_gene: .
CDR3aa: CAAREATQHF
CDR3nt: TGTGCCGCCAGGGAGGCGACCCAGCATTTT

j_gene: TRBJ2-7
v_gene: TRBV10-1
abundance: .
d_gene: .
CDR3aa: CASRIGQRAAYEQYF
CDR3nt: TGCGCCAGCAGGATTGGACAGAGGGCGGCCTACGAGCAGTACTTC

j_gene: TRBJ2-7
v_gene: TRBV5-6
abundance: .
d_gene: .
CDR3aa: CASSLGLSSYEQYF
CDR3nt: TGTGCCAGCAGCTTGGGACTCAGCTCCTACGAGCAGTACTTC

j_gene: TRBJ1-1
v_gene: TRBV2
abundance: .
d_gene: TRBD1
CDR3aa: CASREGQGGTEAFF
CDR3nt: TGTGCCAGCAGGGAGGGACAGGGAGGGACTGAAGCTTTCTTT

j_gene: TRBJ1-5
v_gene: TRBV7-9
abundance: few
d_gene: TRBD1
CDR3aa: CASSLGGGDGTQHF
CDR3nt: TGTGCCAGCAGCTTGGGAGGGGGCGACGGGACCCAGCATTTT

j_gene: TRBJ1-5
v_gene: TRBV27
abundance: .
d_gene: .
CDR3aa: CASSPYPGSNQPQHF
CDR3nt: TGTGCCAGCAGCCCATACCCGGGGTCGAATCAGCCCCAGCATTTT

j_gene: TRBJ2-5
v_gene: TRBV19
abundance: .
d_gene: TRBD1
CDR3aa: CASRTGLGETQYF
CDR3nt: TGTGCCAGCCGGACAGGGCTTGGTGAGACCCAGTACTTC

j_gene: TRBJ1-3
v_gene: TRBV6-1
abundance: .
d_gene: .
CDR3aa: CASSTGLVSGNTIYF
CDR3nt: TGTGCCAGCAGTACAGGGTTGGTCTCTGGAAACACCATATATTTT

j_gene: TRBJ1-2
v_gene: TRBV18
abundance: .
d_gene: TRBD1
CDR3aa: CASSQGTGGIYGYTF
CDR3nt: TGTGCCAGCTCCCAGGGGACAGGGGGCATCTATGGCTACACCTTC

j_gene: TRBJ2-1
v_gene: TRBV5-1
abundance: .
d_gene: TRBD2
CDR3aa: CASSGHSGAVYNEQFF
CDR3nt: TGCGCCAGCAGCGGTCATAGCGGGGCAGTCTACAATGAGCAGTTCTTC

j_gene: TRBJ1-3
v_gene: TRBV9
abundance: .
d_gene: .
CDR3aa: CASSVDVRVVNTIYF
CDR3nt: TGTGCCAGCAGCGTAGACGTCAGGGTAGTGAACACCATATATTTT

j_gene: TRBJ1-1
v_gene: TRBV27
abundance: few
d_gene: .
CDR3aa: CASSQGNTEAFF
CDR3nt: TGTGCCAGCAGTCAGGGGAACACTGAAGCTTTCTTT

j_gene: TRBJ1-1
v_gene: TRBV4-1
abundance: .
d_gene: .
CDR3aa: CASSQERGPMNTEAFF
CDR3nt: TGCGCCAGCAGCCAAGAGAGGGGCCCCATGAACACTGAAGCTTTCTTT

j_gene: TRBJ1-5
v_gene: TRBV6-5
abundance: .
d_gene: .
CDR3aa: CASSYLGPQHF
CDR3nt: TGTGCCAGCAGTTACTTGGGGCCCCAGCATTTT

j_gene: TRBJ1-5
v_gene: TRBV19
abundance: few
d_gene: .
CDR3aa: CASRARGEGPQHF
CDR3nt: TGTGCCAGTCGCGCCCGAGGAGAGGGGCCCCAGCATTTT

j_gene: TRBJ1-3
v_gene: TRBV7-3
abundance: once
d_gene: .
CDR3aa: CASSPDSGNTIYF
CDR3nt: TGTGCCAGCAGCCCCGACTCTGGAAACACCATATATTTT

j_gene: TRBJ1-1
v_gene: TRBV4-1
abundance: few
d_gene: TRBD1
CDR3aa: CASSRRGLQGAGLNTEAFF
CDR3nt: TGCGCCAGCAGCCGCCGGGGTTTACAGGGGGCTGGATTGAACACTGAAGCTTTCTTT

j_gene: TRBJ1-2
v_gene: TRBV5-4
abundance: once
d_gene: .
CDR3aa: CASSPRRDHHYGYTF
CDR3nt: TGTGCCAGCAGTCCGCGCCGGGACCATCACTATGGCTACACCTTC

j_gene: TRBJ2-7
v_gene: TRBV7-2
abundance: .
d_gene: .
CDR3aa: CASSLEAGLSYEQYF
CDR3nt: TGTGCCAGCAGCTTAGAAGCAGGTTTATCCTACGAGCAGTACTTC

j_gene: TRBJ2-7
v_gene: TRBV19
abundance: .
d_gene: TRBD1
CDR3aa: CASSRGSLRWTGKNYEQYF
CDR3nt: TGTGCCAGTAGTAGGGGGTCATTACGCTGGACAGGGAAGAACTACGAGCAGTACTTC

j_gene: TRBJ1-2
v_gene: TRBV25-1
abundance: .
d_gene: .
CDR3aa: CASSHREASGYTF
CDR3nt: TGTGCCAGCAGCCACAGGGAGGCGAGTGGCTACACCTTC

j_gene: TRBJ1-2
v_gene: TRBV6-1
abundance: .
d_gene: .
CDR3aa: CASSEAWAGGYTF
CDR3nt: TGTGCCAGCAGTGAAGCGTGGGCGGGGGGCTACACCTTC

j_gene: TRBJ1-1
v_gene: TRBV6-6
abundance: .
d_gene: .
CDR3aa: CASSNPEPDEAFF
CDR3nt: TGTGCCAGCAGTAACCCGGAACCCGATGAAGCTTTCTTT

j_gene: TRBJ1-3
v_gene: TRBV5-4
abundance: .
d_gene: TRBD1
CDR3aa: CASSLDRDRTGNTIYF
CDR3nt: TGTGCCAGCAGCTTAGACCGGGACAGAACAGGAAACACCATATATTTT

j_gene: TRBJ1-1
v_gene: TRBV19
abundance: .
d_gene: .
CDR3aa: CASSSSAGANTEAFF
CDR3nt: TGTGCCAGTAGTTCTTCTGCGGGCGCGAACACTGAAGCTTTCTTT

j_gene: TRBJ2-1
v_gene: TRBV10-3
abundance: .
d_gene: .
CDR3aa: CAISEDGNEQFF
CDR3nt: TGTGCCATCAGTGAGGACGGAAATGAGCAGTTCTTC

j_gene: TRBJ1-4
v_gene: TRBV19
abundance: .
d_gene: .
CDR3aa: CASRPHGNEKLFF
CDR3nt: TGTGCCAGTAGGCCCCACGGTAATGAAAAACTGTTTTTT

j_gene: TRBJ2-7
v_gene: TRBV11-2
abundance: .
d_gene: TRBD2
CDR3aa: CASSLSSGASTINEQYF
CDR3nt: TGTGCCAGCAGCTTATCTAGCGGGGCGTCTACCATCAACGAGCAGTACTTC

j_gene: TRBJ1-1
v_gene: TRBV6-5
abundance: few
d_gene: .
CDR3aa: CASSYSISTEAFF
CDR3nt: TGTGCCAGCAGTTACTCCATTTCCACTGAAGCTTTCTTT

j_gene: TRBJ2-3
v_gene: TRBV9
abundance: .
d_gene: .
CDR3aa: CASSVPQADTQYF
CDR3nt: TGTGCCAGCAGCGTACCTCAAGCGGATACGCAGTATTTT

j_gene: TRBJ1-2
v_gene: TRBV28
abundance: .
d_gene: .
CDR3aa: CASNLQRGEGYTF
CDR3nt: TGTGCCAGCAACCTCCAAAGAGGGGAGGGCTACACCTTC

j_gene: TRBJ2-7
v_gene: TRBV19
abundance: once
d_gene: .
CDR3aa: CASSKGRGWESYEQYF
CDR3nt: TGTGCCAGTAGTAAGGGGCGAGGGTGGGAGTCCTACGAGCAGTACTTC

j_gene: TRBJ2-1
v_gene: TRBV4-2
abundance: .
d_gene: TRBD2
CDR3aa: CASSLASGGTAYNEQFF
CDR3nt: TGTGCCAGCAGCCTGGCTAGCGGGGGTACAGCCTACAATGAGCAGTTCTTC

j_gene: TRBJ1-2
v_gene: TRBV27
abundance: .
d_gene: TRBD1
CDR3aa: CASSLSPGGTYGYTF
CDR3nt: TGTGCCAGCAGTTTATCTCCAGGGGGCACGTATGGCTACACCTTC

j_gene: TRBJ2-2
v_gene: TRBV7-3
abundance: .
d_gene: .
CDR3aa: CASSLEPSNTGELFF
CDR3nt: TGTGCCAGCAGCTTAGAACCCTCGAACACCGGGGAGCTGTTTTTT

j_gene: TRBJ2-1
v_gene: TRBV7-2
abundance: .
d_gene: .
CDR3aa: CASSRYLNEQFF
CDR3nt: TGTGCCAGCAGCCGCTACCTCAATGAGCAGTTCTTC

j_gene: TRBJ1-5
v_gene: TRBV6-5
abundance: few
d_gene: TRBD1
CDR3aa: CASSSGQGRQPQHF
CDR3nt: TGTGCCAGCAGTTCGGGACAGGGTAGGCAGCCCCAGCATTTT

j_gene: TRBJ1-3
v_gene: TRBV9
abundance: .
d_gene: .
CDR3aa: CASSGAGEGNTIYF
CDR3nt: TGTGCCAGCAGCGGGGCAGGGGAGGGGAACACCATATATTTT

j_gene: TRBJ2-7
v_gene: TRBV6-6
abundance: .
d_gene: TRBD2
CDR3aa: CASSSGLAAFEQYF
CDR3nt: TGTGCCAGCAGTTCGGGACTAGCGGCCTTCGAGCAGTACTTC

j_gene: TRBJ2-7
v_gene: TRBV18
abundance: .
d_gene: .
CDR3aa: CASSPRAGTSYEQYF
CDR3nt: TGTGCCAGCTCACCCAGGGCAGGTACCTCCTACGAGCAGTACTTC

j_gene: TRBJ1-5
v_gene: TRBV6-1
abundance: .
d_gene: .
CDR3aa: CASSEGWGTVWWPQHF
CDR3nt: TGTGCCAGCAGTGAAGGATGGGGAACGGTATGGTGGCCCCAGCATTTT

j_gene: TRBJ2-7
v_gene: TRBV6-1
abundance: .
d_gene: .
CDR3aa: CASSEAGKGYEQYF
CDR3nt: TGTGCCAGCAGTGAAGCGGGAAAGGGCTACGAGCAGTACTTC

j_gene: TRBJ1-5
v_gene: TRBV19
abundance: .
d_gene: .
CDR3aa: CASSSFRGKGSRGTNQPQHF
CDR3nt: TGTGCCAGTAGTTCCTTTCGGGGGAAGGGAAGTCGGGGTACCAATCAGCCCCAGCATTTT

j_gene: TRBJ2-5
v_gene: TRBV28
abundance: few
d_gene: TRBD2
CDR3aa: CASTHPRSGGPQETQYF
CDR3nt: TGTGCCAGCACCCACCCCCGTAGCGGGGGGCCCCAAGAGACCCAGTACTTC